This is a list of T cell receptor beta chains from one sample in a study of T cells in Graves' hyperthyroidism and ophthalmopathy. TCRdb re-derived calls from the multiplex PCR reads in MiXCR, one entry per CDR3 protein. Found here are 550,000 to 600,000 distinct CDR3 sequences, around 45% of them singletons; the top ten hold around 20%. Sequenced: peripheral blood or thyroid tissue (not recorded which). The receptor source for this set is an adult woman with Graves' disease, either hyperthyroidism or ophthalmopathy (not recorded which). The CDR3 runs from the conserved cysteine through the conserved F or W. Each record gives: V gene, D gene, clone size, J gene, CDR3 length, CDR3 DNA, CDR3 protein. D genes are given only for firm matches. Size is stated for part of the rows, as once, few or many counts, or as a class when the clone is expanded.

TRBV6-1	-	many	TRBJ1-3	13	TGTGCCAGCAGTTGGGACGGTGGAAACACCATATATTTT	CASSWDGGNTIYF
TRBV24-1	TRBD1	once	TRBJ1-5	14	TGTGCCACCAGTGGAGGACAGGACCGACAGCCCCAGCATTTT	CATSGGQDRQPQHF
TRBV4-1	-	many	TRBJ2-7	13	TGCGCCAGCAGCCAAGTACGCTTCTACGAGCAGTACTTC	CASSQVRFYEQYF
TRBV4-1	-	many	TRBJ1-3	14	TGCGCCAGCAGCCACGTCAGCTCTGGAAACACCATATATTTT	CASSHVSSGNTIYF
TRBV14	-	-	TRBJ1-4	15	TGTGCCAGCAGTTCTCCGGGACGGGTGAATGAAAAACTGTTTTTT	CASSSPGRVNEKLFF
TRBV7-9	-	-	TRBJ1-4	13	TGTGCCTCTGGAAGGGCGAGAGGTGAAAAACTGTTTTTT	CASGRARGEKLFF
TRBV5-6	-	many	TRBJ1-1	13	TGTGCCAGCAGCTGGCCCATGAACACTGAAGCTTTCTTT	CASSWPMNTEAFF
TRBV28	TRBD1	-	TRBJ1-2	14	TGTGCCAGCAGTTTTAGTTACAGGGGGAACGGCTACACCTTC	CASSFSYRGNGYTF
TRBV11-2	TRBD2	once	TRBJ2-7	16	TGTGCCAGCAGCCCACCCGAGGGACTAGCGGGACGCGAGCAGTACTTC	CASSPPEGLAGREQYF
TRBV6-1	TRBD1	-	TRBJ1-4	14	TGTGCCAGTCGGCTTTGGACAGGGAATGAAAAACTGTTTTTT	CASRLWTGNEKLFF
TRBV12-3/TRBV12-4	TRBD2	few	TRBJ2-5	15	TGTGCCAGCAGTTGGCCGGGAGGGCCTGGCGAGACCCAGTACTTC	CASSWPGGPGETQYF
TRBV10-3	TRBD1	-	TRBJ1-5	16	TGTGCCAGCAGACCGGACAGGGGAACAGGGGATCAGCCCCAGCATTTT	CASRPDRGTGDQPQHF
TRBV7-2	TRBD1	many	TRBJ1-1	13	TGTGCCAGCAGCAACCGACAGGGGACGAGAGCTTTCTTT	CASSNRQGTRAFF
TRBV20-1	-	-	TRBJ2-7	11	TGCAGTGCCAGCGGACGCGGGGAGCAGTACTTC	CSASGRGEQYF
TRBV4-3	-	-	TRBJ1-6	15	TGCGCCAGCAGCCAAGTTGGGAGGGACAATTCACCCCTCCACTTT	CASSQVGRDNSPLHF
TRBV29-1	TRBD2	many	TRBJ2-5	12	TGCAGCGTTTTAGCGGGAGAAGAGACCCAGTACTTC	CSVLAGEETQYF
TRBV10-3	-	-	TRBJ1-2	15	TGTGCCATCAGTGAGGACACGGGAGTGGAAGATGGCTACACCTTC	CAISEDTGVEDGYTF
TRBV28	-	-	TRBJ2-7	11	TGCGCCAGCAGTCAACCTTACGAGCAGTACTTC	CASSQPYEQYF
TRBV20-1	TRBD1	-	TRBJ2-7	15	TGCAGTGCTAAGGTACCGGACAGGGTCTCCTACGAGCAGTACTTC	CSAKVPDRVSYEQYF
TRBV20-1	TRBD2	-	TRBJ2-2	17	TGCAGTGCTAGAGGGACTAGCGGGAGGGCCAGCACCGGGGAGCTGTTTTTT	CSARGTSGRASTGELFF
TRBV15	TRBD1	-	TRBJ1-5	14	TGTGCCACCAGCGGCGGGACAGAGAATCAGCCCCAGCATTTT	CATSGGTENQPQHF
TRBV29-1	TRBD2	few	TRBJ2-5	15	TGCACCACTTCGGGGACTAGCGGGGCGAAAGAGACCCAGTACTTC	CTTSGTSGAKETQYF
TRBV20-1	TRBD2	-	TRBJ2-7	15	TGCAGTGCGTCCCCACCGGGCGGGAGGGTCTACGAGCAGTACTTC	CSASPPGGRVYEQYF
TRBV7-2	-	-	TRBJ2-5	14	TGTGCCAGCAGCTTAGAGTGGGGTAGGGAGACCCAGTACTTC	CASSLEWGRETQYF
TRBV2	-	many	TRBJ2-7	12	TGTGCCAGCAAGATGGACGAGGACGAGCAGTACTTC	CASKMDEDEQYF
TRBV10-2	TRBD2	many	TRBJ2-7	15	TGCGCCAGCAGCCCCGCGTTAGCGGGAGCCTACGAGCAGTACTTC	CASSPALAGAYEQYF
TRBV19	-	-	TRBJ1-1	14	TGTGCCAGCAGCTACACAGGCGTGAACACTGAAGCTTTCTTT	CASSYTGVNTEAFF
TRBV10-3	-	many	TRBJ2-6	14	TGTGCCATCAGTGGCAGTACTGGGGCCAACGTCCTGACTTTC	CAISGSTGANVLTF
TRBV10-3	TRBD1	-	TRBJ1-3	13	TGTGCCATCAGGACAGGGGGCGCGGACACCATATATTTT	CAIRTGGADTIYF
TRBV7-8	-	-	TRBJ2-5	14	TGTGCCAGCAGCTTAGCCACTAATGGGGAGACCCAGTACTTC	CASSLATNGETQYF
TRBV20-1	TRBD1	-	TRBJ2-5	16	TGCAGTGCTAGGATTCAGGGGGCGCGGGGCAATCAGCCCCAGTACTTC	CSARIQGARGNQPQYF
TRBV2	-	-	TRBJ1-2	11	TGTGCCAGCATCGGCGGTGTGGGCTACACCTTC	CASIGGVGYTF
TRBV7-9	TRBD1	-	TRBJ1-2	15	TGCGCCAGCAGCCAAGCCGGACAGGGGGCTGGTGGCTACACCTTC	CASSQAGQGAGGYTF
TRBV2	TRBD1	-	TRBJ2-5	15	TGTGCCAGCAGTGCCGGGACAGGGGGCTATGAGACCCAGTACTTC	CASSAGTGGYETQYF
TRBV20-1	-	-	TRBJ2-1	11	TGCAGTGCCACCAGGGGCAATGAGCAGTTCTTC	CSATRGNEQFF
TRBV4-1	-	many	TRBJ1-2	14	TGCGCCAGCAGCCAAGATACCTTTTTCTATGGCTACACCTTC	CASSQDTFFYGYTF
TRBV5-1	TRBD1	-	TRBJ2-2	15	TGCGCCAGCAGCTGGGACAGTATGAACACTGGGGAGCTGTTTTTT	CASSWDSMNTGELFF
TRBV6-5	-	once	TRBJ2-5	12	TGTGCCAGCAGTTTTGTATCGGAGACCCAGTACTTC	CASSFVSETQYF
TRBV6-5	-	-	TRBJ1-2	14	TGTGCCAGCACCATGGGGAGAAGAGGCTATGGCTACACCTTC	CASTMGRRGYGYTF